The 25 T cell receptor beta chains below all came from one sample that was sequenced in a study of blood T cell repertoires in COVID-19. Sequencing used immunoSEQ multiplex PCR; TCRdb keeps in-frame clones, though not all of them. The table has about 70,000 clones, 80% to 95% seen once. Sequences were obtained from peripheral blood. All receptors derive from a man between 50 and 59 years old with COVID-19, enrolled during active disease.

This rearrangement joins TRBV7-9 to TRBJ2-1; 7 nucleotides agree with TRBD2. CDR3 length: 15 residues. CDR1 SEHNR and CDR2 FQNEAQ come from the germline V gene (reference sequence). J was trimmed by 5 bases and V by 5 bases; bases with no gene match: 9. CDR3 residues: CASSLGTILHNEQFF. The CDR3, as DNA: TGTGCCAGCAGCCTCGGGACTATTCTCCACAATGAGCAGTTCTTC.

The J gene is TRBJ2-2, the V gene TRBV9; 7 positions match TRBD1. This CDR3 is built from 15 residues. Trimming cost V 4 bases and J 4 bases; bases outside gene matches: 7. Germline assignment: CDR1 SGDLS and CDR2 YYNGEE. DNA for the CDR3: TGTGCCAGCAGCTCCAGGGCAGGGGGCACCGGGGAGCTGTTTTTT. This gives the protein CASSSRAGGTGELFF.

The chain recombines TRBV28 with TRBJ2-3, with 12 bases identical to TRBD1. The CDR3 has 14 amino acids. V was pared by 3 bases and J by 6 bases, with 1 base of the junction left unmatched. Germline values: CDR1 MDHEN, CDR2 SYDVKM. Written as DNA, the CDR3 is TGTGCCAGCAGTTTGGGACAGGGGGCGGATACGCAGTATTTT. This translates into CASSLGQGADTQYF.

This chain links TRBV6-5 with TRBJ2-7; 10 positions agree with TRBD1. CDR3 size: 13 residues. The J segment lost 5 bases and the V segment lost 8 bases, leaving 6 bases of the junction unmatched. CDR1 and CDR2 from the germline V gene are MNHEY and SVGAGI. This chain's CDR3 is CASGWDRGNEQYF. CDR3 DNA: TGTGCCAGCGGGTGGGACAGGGGCAACGAGCAGTACTTC.

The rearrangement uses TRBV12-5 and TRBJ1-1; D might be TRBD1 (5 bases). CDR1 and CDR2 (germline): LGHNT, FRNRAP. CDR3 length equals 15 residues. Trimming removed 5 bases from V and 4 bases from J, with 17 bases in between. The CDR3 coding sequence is TGTGCTAGTGGTGTCGGACTAGGGGCCCCCACTGAAGCTTTCTTT. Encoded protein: CASGVGLGAPTEAFF.

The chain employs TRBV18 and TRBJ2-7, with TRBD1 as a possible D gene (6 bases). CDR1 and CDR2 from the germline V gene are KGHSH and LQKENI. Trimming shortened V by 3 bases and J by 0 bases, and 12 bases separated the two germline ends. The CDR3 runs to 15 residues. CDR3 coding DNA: TGTGCCAGCTCACCGACAGGTGCGAGCTCCTACGAGCAGTACGTC. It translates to CASSPTGASSYEQYV.

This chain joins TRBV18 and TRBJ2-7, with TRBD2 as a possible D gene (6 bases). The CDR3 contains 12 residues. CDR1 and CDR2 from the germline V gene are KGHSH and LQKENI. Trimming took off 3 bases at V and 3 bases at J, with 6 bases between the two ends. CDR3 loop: CASSPGGYEQYF. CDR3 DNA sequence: TGTGCCAGCTCACCGGGGGGCTACGAGCAGTACTTC.

CDR3 sequence (DNA): TGTGCCAGCAGCTTCGGGACAGGGGCCTACGAGCAGTACTTC. This encodes CASSFGTGAYEQYF. The rearrangement joins TRBV7-9 to TRBJ2-7, with 10 nucleotides matching TRBD1. The ends lost 3 bases at V and 2 bases at J; junction bases unmatched: 1. Per the germline V gene, CDR1 is SEHNR and CDR2 is FQNEAQ (reference sequence). The CDR3 length is 14 residues.

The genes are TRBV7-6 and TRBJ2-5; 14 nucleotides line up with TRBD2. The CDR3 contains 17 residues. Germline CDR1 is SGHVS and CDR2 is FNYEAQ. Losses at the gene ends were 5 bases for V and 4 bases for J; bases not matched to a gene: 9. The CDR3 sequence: CASSPGLAGVLRETQYF. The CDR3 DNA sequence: TGTGCCAGCAGCCCGGGACTAGCGGGGGTCCTCAGAGAGACCCAGTACTTC.

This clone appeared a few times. The CDR3: CARYLRGGSYNEQFF. CDR3 DNA: TGTGCCAGATACCTCCGTGGAGGGTCCTACAATGAGCAGTTCTTC. V gene TRBV19 combines with J gene TRBJ2-1; D perhaps matches TRBD2 (6 bases). Germline V gives CDR1 LNHDA, CDR2 SQIVND (reference sequence). The CDR3 covers 15 residues. Trimming took off 9 bases at V and 1 base at J, with 16 bases between the two ends.

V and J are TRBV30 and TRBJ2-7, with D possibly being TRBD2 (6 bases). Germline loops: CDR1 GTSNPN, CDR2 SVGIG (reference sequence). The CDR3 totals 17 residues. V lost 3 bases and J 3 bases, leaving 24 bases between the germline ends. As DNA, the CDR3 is TGTGCCTGGAGCCCGGGTGGGTCTAGCGCGCGGGTCTACGAGCAGTACTTC. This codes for CAWSPGGSSARVYEQYF.

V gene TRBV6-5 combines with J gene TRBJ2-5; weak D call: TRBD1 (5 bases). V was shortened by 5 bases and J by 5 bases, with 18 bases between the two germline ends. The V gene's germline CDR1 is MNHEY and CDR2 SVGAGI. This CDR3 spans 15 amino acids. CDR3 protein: CASSLRRSGYETQYF. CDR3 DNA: TGTGCCAGCAGTCTCCGAAGGTCAGGGTATGAGACCCAGTACTTC.

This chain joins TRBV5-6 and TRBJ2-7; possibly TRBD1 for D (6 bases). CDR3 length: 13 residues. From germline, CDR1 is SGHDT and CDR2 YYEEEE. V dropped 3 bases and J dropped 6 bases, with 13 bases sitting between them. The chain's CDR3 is CASSWTAHSEQYV. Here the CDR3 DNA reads TGTGCCAGCAGCTGGACAGCTCATAGCGAGCAGTACGTC.

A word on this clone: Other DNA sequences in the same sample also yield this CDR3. This chain's CDR3 is CASSPGQGATGELFF. The CDR3 nucleotides read TGTGCCAGCTCACCGGGACAGGGAGCCACCGGGGAGCTGTTTTTT. This chain links TRBV18 with TRBJ2-2; TRBD1 matches at 9 bases. The CDR3 spans 15 residues. Trimming cost V 3 bases and J 4 bases; bases outside gene matches: 3. Germline lookup yields CDR1 KGHSH and CDR2 LQKENI.

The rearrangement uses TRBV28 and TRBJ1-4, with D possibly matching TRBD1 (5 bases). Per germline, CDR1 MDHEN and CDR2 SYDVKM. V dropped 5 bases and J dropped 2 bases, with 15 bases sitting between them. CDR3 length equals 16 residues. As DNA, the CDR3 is TGTGCCAGCAGTCCAAGAAGCTGGGGCACTAATGAAAAACTGTTTTTT. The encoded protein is CASSPRSWGTNEKLFF.

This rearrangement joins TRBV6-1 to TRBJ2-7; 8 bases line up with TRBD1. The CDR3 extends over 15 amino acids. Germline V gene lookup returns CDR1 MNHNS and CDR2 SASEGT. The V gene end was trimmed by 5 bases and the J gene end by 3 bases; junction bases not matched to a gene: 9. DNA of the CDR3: TGTGCCAGCAGTTCAGGACAGGGCTTACACTACGAGCAGTACTTC. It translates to CASSSGQGLHYEQYF.

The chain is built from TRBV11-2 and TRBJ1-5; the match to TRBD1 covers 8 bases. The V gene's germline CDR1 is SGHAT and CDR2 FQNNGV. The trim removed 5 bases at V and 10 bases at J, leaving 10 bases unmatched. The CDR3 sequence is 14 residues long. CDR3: CASSPTGQGSPQHF. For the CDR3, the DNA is TGTGCCAGCAGCCCCACAGGACAGGGATCCCCCCAGCATTTT.

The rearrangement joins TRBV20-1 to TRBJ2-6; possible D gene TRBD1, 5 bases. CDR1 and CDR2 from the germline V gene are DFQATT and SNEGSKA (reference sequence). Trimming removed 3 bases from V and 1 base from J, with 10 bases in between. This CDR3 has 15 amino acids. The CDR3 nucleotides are TGCAGTGCTAGTAGACCAGGGTCTGGGGCCAACGTCCTGACTTTC. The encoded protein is CSASRPGSGANVLTF.

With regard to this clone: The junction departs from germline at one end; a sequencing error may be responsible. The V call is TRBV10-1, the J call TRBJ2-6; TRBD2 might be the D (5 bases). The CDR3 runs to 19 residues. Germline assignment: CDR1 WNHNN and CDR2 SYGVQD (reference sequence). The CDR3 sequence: CASSVEARSHKSRANVLTF. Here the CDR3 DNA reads TGCGCCAGCAGTGTGGAGGCAAGATCGCACAAAAGTCGGGCAAACGTCCTGACTTTC.

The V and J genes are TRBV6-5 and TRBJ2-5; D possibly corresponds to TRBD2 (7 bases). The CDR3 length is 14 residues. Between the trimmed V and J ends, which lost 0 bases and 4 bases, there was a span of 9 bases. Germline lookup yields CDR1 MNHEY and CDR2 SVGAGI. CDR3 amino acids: CASSYSGGAETQYF. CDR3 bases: TGTGCCAGCAGTTACTCTGGGGGGGCAGAGACCCAGTACTTC.

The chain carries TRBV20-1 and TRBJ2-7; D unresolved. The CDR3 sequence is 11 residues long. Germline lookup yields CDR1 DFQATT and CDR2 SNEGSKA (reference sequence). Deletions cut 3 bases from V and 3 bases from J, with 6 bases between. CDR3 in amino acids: CSARAVYEQYV. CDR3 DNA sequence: TGCAGTGCTAGGGCCGTCTACGAGCAGTACGTC.

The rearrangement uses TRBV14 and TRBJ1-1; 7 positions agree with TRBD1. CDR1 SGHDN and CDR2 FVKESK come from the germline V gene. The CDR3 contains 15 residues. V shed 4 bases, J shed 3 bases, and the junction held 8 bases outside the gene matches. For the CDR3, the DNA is TGTGCCAGCAGCCGAAGGGACAGCAAGTACACTGAAGCTTTCTTT. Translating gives CASSRRDSKYTEAFF. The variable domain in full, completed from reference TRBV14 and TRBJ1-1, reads EAGVTQFPSHSVIEKGQTVTLRCDPISGHDNLYWYRRVMGKEIKFLLHFVKESKQDESGMPNNRFLAERTGGTYSTLKVQPAELEDSGVYFCASSRRDSKYTEAFFGQGTRLTVV.

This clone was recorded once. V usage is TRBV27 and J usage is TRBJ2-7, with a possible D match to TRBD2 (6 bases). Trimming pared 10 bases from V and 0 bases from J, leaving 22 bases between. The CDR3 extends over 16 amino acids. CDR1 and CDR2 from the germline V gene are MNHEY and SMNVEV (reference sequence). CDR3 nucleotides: TGTGCCACTCGAAACCCGAGGGACTTTATCTCCTACGAGCAGTACTTC. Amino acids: CATRNPRDFISYEQYF.

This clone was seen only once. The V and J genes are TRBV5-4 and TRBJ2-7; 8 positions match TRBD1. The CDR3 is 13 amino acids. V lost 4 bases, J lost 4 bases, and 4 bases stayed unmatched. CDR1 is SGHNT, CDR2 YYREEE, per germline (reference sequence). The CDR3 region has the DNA TGTGCCAGCAGCCTTGACAGGGGTTACGAGCAGTACTTC. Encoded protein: CASSLDRGYEQYF. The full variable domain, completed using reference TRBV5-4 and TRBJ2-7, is ETGVTQSPTHLIKTRGQQVTLRCSSQSGHNTVSWYQQALGQGPQFIFQYYREEENGRGNFPPRFSGLQFPNYSSELNVNALELDDSALYLCASSLDRGYEQYFGPGTRLTVT.

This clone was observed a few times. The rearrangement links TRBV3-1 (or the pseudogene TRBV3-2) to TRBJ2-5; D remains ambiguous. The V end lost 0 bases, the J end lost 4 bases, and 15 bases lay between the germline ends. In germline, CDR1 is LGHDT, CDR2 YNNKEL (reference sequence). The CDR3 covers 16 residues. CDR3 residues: CASSQESQATGETQYF. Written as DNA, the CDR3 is TGTGCCAGCAGCCAAGAGTCGCAGGCAACCGGAGAGACCCAGTACTTC.